This TCR beta chain came from a study of beta chain features in type 1 diabetes. At the level of the study: Over all samples combined, about 99,000,000 sorted cells were examined. Broader study findings: VDJ junctions from patients with type 1 diabetes contained fewer insertions and more deletions. In every one of the four CD4+ subsets, TCRB CDR3s were moderately but significantly shorter in Type 1 diabetes patients.

In the case of this clone: No antigen is known for it.

Sorting based on CD45RO/CCR7/CD25/CD127/CD95/CD27 separated CD4+ naive, central memory, regulatory and stem cell-like memory cells. The investigators reverse transcribed all of the isolated RNA, so they sequenced expressed TCRB transcripts. Sequenced by immunoSEQ multiplex PCR; TCRdb stores in-frame clones only, minus some. Of 120,000 or so clones in the sample, approximately 15% were seen once. The sequence was collected from a young man with type 1 diabetes. Sequencing was performed on central memory CD4+ T cells from blood.

The CDR3 loop reads CASSTTSGYEQYF. In nucleotides, the CDR3 is TGTGCCAGCAGTACCACTAGCGGCTACGAGCAGTACTTC. The J gene is TRBJ2-7, the V gene TRBV27; 8 bases agree with TRBD2. This CDR3 is built from 13 residues. CDR1 is MNHEY and CDR2 is SMNVEV in the germline V gene (reference sequence). After removal of 5 bases from V and 3 bases from J, the junction contained 3 bases not matched to a gene.